These 21 T cell receptor beta chains originate from one sample sequenced in a study of cytomegalovirus exposure and HLA in healthy donors. PCR involved 60 Vbeta and 13 Jbeta primers. Here immunoSEQ multiplex PCR was the method, and the copy in TCRdb shows in-frame clones only, minus some. This table holds about 200,000 clones, 65% to 90% found once. Sequencing used PBMCs. The receptors come from a woman between 50 and 59 years old in good health and CMV-seronegative.

The chain employs TRBV5-1 and TRBJ2-5; 9 bases line up with TRBD1. Trimming cost V 9 bases and J 9 bases; bases outside gene matches: 9. Germline CDR1 is SGHRS and CDR2 is YFSETQ. The CDR3 consists of 12 residues. CDR3 coding DNA: TGCGCCACCGACAGGGGGGGGGATCCCCAGTACTTC. It is translated as CATDRGGDPQYF.

The chain carries TRBV11-2 and TRBJ2-1, with 7 bases fitting TRBD1. This CDR3 has 17 amino acids. The germline V gene encodes CDR1 SGHAT and CDR2 FQNNGV. Losses at the gene ends were 1 base for V and 4 bases for J; bases not matched to a gene: 10. The CDR3 reads CASSLGIGTALYNEQFF. CDR3 sequence (DNA): TGTGCCAGCAGCTTAGGAATAGGGACAGCCCTATACAATGAGCAGTTCTTC.

Concerning this clone: Other nucleotide sequences from this sample produce the same CDR3. The chain recombines TRBV7-9 with TRBJ1-1; TRBD1 matches at 8 bases. Trimming took 2 bases from V and 8 from J; bases not matched to a gene: 1. The CDR3 contains 12 residues. The V gene's germline CDR1 is SEHNR and CDR2 FQNEAQ (reference sequence). The CDR3 region has the DNA TGTGCCAGCAGCTTAACAGGGGGGGAAGCTTTCTTT. This encodes CASSLTGGEAFF.

This clone came up once. J is TRBJ2-1 and V is TRBV19, with 11 bases identical to TRBD2. Germline CDR1 reads LNHDA; CDR2 reads SQIVND (reference sequence). The CDR3 is 17 amino acids. V lost 7 bases and J lost 8; bases outside the gene matches: 16. The CDR3 DNA reads as TGTGCCAGTACCGTAGAGGGAAGGCTAGCGGGAGGTGATGAGCAGTTCTTC. This encodes CASTVEGRLAGGDEQFF.

V usage is TRBV7-2 and J usage is TRBJ2-2; no definite D call. V was pared by 0 bases and J by 6 bases, with 8 bases between. This CDR3 comprises 14 residues. Germline V gene sequence: CDR1 SGHTA, CDR2 FQGNSA. The DNA of the CDR3 is TGTGCCAGCAGCTTAGCGAGTTCTGCCGGGGAGCTGTTTTTT. This sequence encodes CASSLASSAGELFF.

This sequence joins TRBV18 and TRBJ2-7; D uncertain. Germline assignment: CDR1 KGHSH and CDR2 LQKENI. CDR3 length equals 14 residues. V was pared by 4 bases and J by 3 bases, with 13 bases between. In DNA form, the CDR3 reads TGTGCCAGCTCACTTACGGGTCGGAACTACGAGCAGTACTTC. Translating it yields CASSLTGRNYEQYF.

The V call is TRBV29-1, the J call TRBJ1-6; D possibly corresponds to TRBD1 (6 bases). In germline, CDR1 is SQVTM, CDR2 ANQGSEA. This CDR3 contains 13 residues. V was cut by 4 bases and J by 8 bases, with 12 bases left in between. CDR3 residues: CSVGGRGDSPLHF. CDR3 sequence (DNA): TGCAGCGTTGGGGGCAGGGGTGATTCACCCCTCCACTTT.

The chain recombines TRBV7-2 with TRBJ2-6; D is perhaps TRBD1 (6 bases). This CDR3 has 15 residues. Germline V CDR1 and CDR2: SGHTA, FQGNSA. V was pared by 4 bases and J by 1 base, with 8 bases between. The CDR3 DNA reads TGTGCCAGCAGCTCCGACAGGTCTGGGGCCAACGTCCTGACTTTC. Translated, it gives CASSSDRSGANVLTF.

The J gene is TRBJ2-7, the V gene TRBV2; 8 bases are a match to TRBD1. The CDR3 has 14 residues. Germline CDR1 reads SNHLY; CDR2 reads FYNNEI. The trim removed 7 bases at V and 4 bases at J, leaving 9 bases unmatched. The CDR3 coding sequence is TGTGCCAGCATTAGGACAGGGAGCATGTACGAGCAGTACTTC. Translating it yields CASIRTGSMYEQYF.

V usage is TRBV7-9 and J usage is TRBJ2-7; 12 nucleotides align to TRBD1. The CDR3 covers 15 residues. With 1 base clipped from V and 7 bases from J, the junction kept 5 bases outside the gene matches. Germline CDR1 SEHNR, CDR2 FQNEAQ (reference sequence). CDR3 protein: CASSLVGTGGAEQYF. The CDR3 nucleotides read TGTGCCAGCAGCTTAGTAGGGACAGGGGGCGCGGAGCAGTACTTC.

The chain employs TRBV9 and TRBJ2-7, with D unresolved. V lost 3 bases and J 2 bases, leaving 9 bases between the germline ends. The CDR3 is 13 residues long. CDR1 and CDR2 (germline): SGDLS, YYNGEE. CDR3 nucleotides: TGTGCCAGCAGCGGCGGAACCGCCTACGAGCAGTACTTC. Its translation is CASSGGTAYEQYF.

The chain has TRBV28 and TRBJ2-7, with D possibly TRBD2 on 5 matching bases. The germline gives CDR1 MDHEN, CDR2 SYDVKM. Trimming cost V 6 bases and J 1 base, with 10 bases left between them. The CDR3 sequence is 13 residues long. CDR3 coding DNA: TGTGCCAGCAGCATTACGGGATCCTACGAGCAGTACTTC. Protein: CASSITGSYEQYF.

The sample holds a few counts of this clone. CDR3: CASRTAGPRNTEAFF. CDR3 bases: TGTGCCAGCAGGACCGCGGGACCGCGAAACACTGAAGCTTTCTTT. This chain uses TRBV2 with TRBJ1-1; possibly TRBD1 for D (5 bases). The CDR3 loop spans 15 amino acids. V lost 6 bases and J lost 2, with 16 bases in between. The germline V gene has CDR1 SNHLY and CDR2 FYNNEI.

This rearrangement joins TRBV28 to TRBJ1-2; unclear D gene. Trimming left V 3 bases short and J 6 bases short, with 8 bases between. The length of the CDR3 is 12 residues. In germline, CDR1 is MDHEN, CDR2 SYDVKM. The CDR3 here is CASSFRVHGYTF. The DNA of the CDR3 is TGTGCCAGCAGTTTCCGTGTCCATGGCTACACCTTC.

The chain recombines TRBV9 with TRBJ2-7; D gene unclear. CDR3 length: 13 residues. V lost 4 bases, J lost 2 bases, and 10 bases lay in between. Germline values: CDR1 SGDLS, CDR2 YYNGEE. The CDR3 region is CASSTGPTYEQYF. The CDR3 DNA follows: TGTGCCAGCAGCACGGGTCCCACCTACGAGCAGTACTTC.

The chain uses TRBV5-1 and TRBJ2-5; 8 positions match TRBD1. The V segment lost 4 bases and the J segment 11 bases; nucleotides outside the gene matches: 13. The CDR3 covers 14 residues. Germline V CDR1 and CDR2: SGHRS, YFSETQ. The CDR3 sequence: CASSPGQANRGQYF. CDR3 in DNA: TGCGCCAGCAGCCCGGGACAGGCAAACAGGGGGCAGTACTTC.

The J gene is TRBJ2-3, the V gene TRBV5-1, with 8 positions matching TRBD1. With 5 bases clipped from V and 4 bases from J, the junction kept 12 bases outside the gene matches. Germline-derived CDR1 and CDR2 are SGHRS and YFSETQ. The CDR3 spans 16 residues. The CDR3 nucleotides are TGCGCCAGCAGGACTAACGCAGGGGGCGCCGCAGATACGCAGTATTTT. This sequence encodes CASRTNAGGAADTQYF.

The chain is built from TRBV6-4 and TRBJ1-1; D uncertain. Per germline, CDR1 MRHNA and CDR2 SNTAGT. The CDR3 length is 13 residues. V lost 8 bases to trimming and J lost 8 bases, with 18 bases between them. DNA for the CDR3: TGTGCCAGCGATCTGAGAGAACCTTTAGAAGCTTTCTTT. It codes for CASDLREPLEAFF.

The J gene is TRBJ2-6, the V gene TRBV19; D is uncertain. The V and J ends lost 3 bases and 4 bases respectively, with 13 bases between them. This CDR3 is 16 amino acids long. Per the germline V gene, CDR1 is LNHDA and CDR2 is SQIVND (reference sequence). For the CDR3, the DNA is TGTGCCAGTAGTATCTTAGCCCTGTCGGGGGCCAACGTCCTGACTTTC. This translates into CASSILALSGANVLTF.

V usage is TRBV6-6 and J usage is TRBJ2-2; 11 bases are shared with TRBD2. With V trimmed by 6 bases and J by 3 bases, 6 bases remained unmatched. CDR3 length: 16 residues. The germline V gene encodes CDR1 MNHNY and CDR2 SVGAGI (reference sequence). Here the CDR3 reads CASSPGTSGYTGELFF. The CDR3 nucleotides are TGTGCCAGCAGCCCCGGGACTAGCGGTTACACCGGGGAGCTGTTTTTT.

CDR3 DNA: TGTGCCAGCAGGCGGGACCTGAACACCGGGGAGCTGTTTTTT. It codes for CASRRDLNTGELFF. V is TRBV2 and J is TRBJ2-2, with D possibly matching TRBD2 (6 bases). Trimming left V 6 bases short and J 1 base short, with 9 bases between. This CDR3 has 14 amino acids. CDR1 is SNHLY, CDR2 FYNNEI, per germline.